This TCR beta chain was sequenced during a study of shared clonotypes between healthy human individuals. Profiled with immunoSEQ multiplex PCR; TCRdb holds only in-frame clones, not every one. The repertoire holds roughly 2,300,000 clones, roughly 92% seen once, with about 0.41% in the top ten. A note on this clone: The sample carries other DNA sequences with the same CDR3.

The CDR3 totals 14 residues. Germline V gene lookup returns CDR1 KGHSH and CDR2 LQKENI. V was clipped by 3 bases and J by 2 bases, with 8 bases between them. The sample was naive CD4+ T cells from PBMCs. Sample subset: CD45RA+ positively selected. This sequence was found in a man between 18 and 29 years old in good health. Some clones in this sample may be carry-over from other donors' samples. The rearrangement joins TRBV18 to TRBJ2-1; no clear D. The CDR3 region has the DNA TGTGCCAGCTCACCGGACCGTACCTACAATGAGCAGTTCTTC. Translation gives CASSPDRTYNEQFF.